This passage covers 3 T cell receptor beta chains from one sample sequenced in a study of T cell responses to AZD1222 COVID-19 vaccine (dated by TCRdb to 2020 to 2022). This specimen's time point label, interpreted: baseline before first vaccination. Library generation was performed with the immunoSEQ multiplex PCR assay. In TCRdb, the immuneACCESS table is reduced to in-frame sequences with V and J assigned. These tables do not hold every clone; where another copy was compared, an unresolved V gene accounts for under half, and the others remain unexplained. The sample table shows around 120,000 clones, and around 92% are seen once. Of the sample, approximately 1% falls within the top ten clones. The sequenced sample was peripheral blood, obtained on day 0 of AZD1222 vaccination. The origin of the receptors is an adult in good health.

The rearrangement uses TRBV13 and TRBJ1-5; 7 nucleotides match TRBD1. This CDR3 spans 13 amino acids. V lost 4 bases and J lost 6; bases outside the gene matches: 3. Germline CDR1 is PRHDT and CDR2 is FYEKMQ (reference sequence). The CDR3 nucleotides read TGTGCCAGCAGCTCGTCAGGGGGTCAGCCCCAGCATTTT. The encoded protein is CASSSSGGQPQHF.

The chain joins TRBV30 to TRBJ2-2; 8 bases agree with TRBD1. The CDR3 covers 14 residues. V shed 3 bases, J shed 7 bases, and the junction held 7 bases outside the gene matches. Germline V CDR1 and CDR2: GTSNPN, SVGIG (reference sequence). CDR3 DNA sequence: TGTGCCTGGAGAAGGGCAGGGGGCAACGGGGAGCTGTTTTTT. Protein product: CAWRRAGGNGELFF.

The chain links TRBV28 to TRBJ1-2; TRBD1 matches at 8 bases. The CDR3 is made up of 14 amino acids. CDR1 is MDHEN and CDR2 is SYDVKM in the germline V gene. Trimming took 2 bases from V and 4 from J; bases not matched to a gene: 3. CDR3 in amino acids: CASSLTGGIYGYTF. Here the CDR3 DNA reads TGTGCCAGCAGTTTAACAGGGGGTATCTATGGCTACACCTTC.